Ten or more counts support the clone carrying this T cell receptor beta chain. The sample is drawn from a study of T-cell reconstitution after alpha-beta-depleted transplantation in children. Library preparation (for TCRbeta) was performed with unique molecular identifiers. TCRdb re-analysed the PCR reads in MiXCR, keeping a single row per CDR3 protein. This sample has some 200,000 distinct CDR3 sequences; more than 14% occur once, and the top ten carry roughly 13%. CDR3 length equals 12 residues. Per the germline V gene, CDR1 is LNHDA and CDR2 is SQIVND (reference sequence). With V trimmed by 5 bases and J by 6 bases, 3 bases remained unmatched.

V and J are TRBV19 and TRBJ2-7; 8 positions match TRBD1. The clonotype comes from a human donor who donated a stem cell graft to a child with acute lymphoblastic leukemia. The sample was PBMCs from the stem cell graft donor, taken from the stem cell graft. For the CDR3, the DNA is TGTGCCAGTAGTCCAGGGGGCCGCGAGCAGTACTTC. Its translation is CASSPGGREQYF.